Described below is a single T cell receptor (beta chain) sequence and its context. Its recognized antigen is unknown. No much larger clone is present one base from it, and per-base qualities are unavailable. CDR1 and CDR2 are read off the germline V gene as SNHLY and FYNNEI. Spanning cysteine to phenylalanine, the CDR3 consists of 13 amino acids. CDR3 DNA only is kept here, 39 bases in frame from base 1. Cut back by 4 bases and 3 bases, the V and J ends lie 10 bases apart. The data stem from a study of tissue T cells after allogeneic stem cell transplantation (dated by TCRdb to between 2021 and 2022). Regarding the study in general: All GVHD patients received grafts from donors, four unmodified and three CD34-selected to deplete T cells. If a tissue had multiple samples, a pathologist reviewed H&E sections so that samples with histologically apparent lymphocytes got priority for sequencing. TCR beta repertoires were profiled across many tissues obtained from research autopsies of patients with and without GVHD, as well as in mouse models of GVHD. On the human side, the study was prospective and observational, with no blinding or randomization.

The meaning of the sample's time point label: human tissue collected at research (rapid) autopsy. Over a three-year period, a research-autopsy study prospectively enrolled about 7 adult allo-HCT recipients who had steroid-refractory GVHD. All GVHD patients had gastrointestinal GVHD and received several lines of GVHD-directed therapy; several also had skin involvement. After a median post-mortem interval of approximately 9.7 hours, autopsy tissues were collected, including GI sites from esophagus to rectum, liver, skin, and lymphoid organs such as spleen. Autopsy specimens were bisected, with one portion flash-frozen in liquid nitrogen and the remainder formalin-fixed, and GI outer muscle layers were removed. To extract genomic DNA from frozen tissues, either the Mag-Bind Blood & Tissue DNA HDQ 96 Kit on a Chemagic 360 or the DNeasy Blood & Tissue Kit was used. Because of concern about red blood cell contamination, the extracted DNA went through further purification with the Genomic DNA Clean & Concentrator-25 kit.

Broad study findings and their caveats: In both patients and mice, T cells from blood and spleen picked up only a limited part of the TCR repertoire that was detected in tissues. Within patients, how anatomically similar tissues were was a major factor shaping TCR repertoire composition, regardless of disease or transplant status. Which tissue TCRs were alloreactive or antigen-specific was not determined in the study, and some of the clones might have been host cells that persisted. Sampling depth was acknowledged as a limitation, and the patient cohort was both small and clinically heterogeneous. Not many T cell clones showed up in more than one patient, yet clustering based on motifs uncovered repertoire signatures that were shared across patients in a tissue-specific way.

Libraries were made using the immunoSEQ multiplex PCR assay. TCRbeta CDR3 sequencing was performed at survey depth by Adaptive Biotechnologies, and CDR3 sequences, V/J genes, productive frequency and template counts were reported. Amplification of TCR beta CDR3 regions started from genomic DNA instead of RNA. On the study's bioinformatics: Pairwise repertoire overlap between tissues was quantified with Jensen-Shannon divergence, where 1 means complete divergence and 0 identical. Tissues were grouped by single-linkage agglomerative hierarchical clustering of pairwise JSD values, and the clustering results were shown as dendrograms. GLIPH2 was run on all patient samples with simulation_depth 1000, kmer_min_depth 3 and cdr3_length_cutoff 8, and groups with more than two unique CDR3s were retained. A standardized tissue-overlap score was calculated by extrapolating Jaccard GLIPH-group overlap across patients to a standard repertoire size of 1000 clones. To look at how diversity was associated with clinical or experimental variables, linear mixed-effect models were used, with tissue treated as a fixed effect and individual treated as a random effect. The source is immuneACCESS, and TCRdb retained only in-frame sequences with V and J called. Part of the clones is not carried over; for the studies checked, unresolved V genes explain less than half of this, and the remainder is unexplained. V and J calls and clone size come straight from that table; D and trimming were deduced from the DNA. The sample has more than 1,000 clones on record, about 65% of them singletons. The ten largest account for approximately 34% of the sample.

The rearranged segments are TRBV2 and TRBJ2-7; the D segment may tentatively be TRBD1 or TRBD2, each giving 5 matched bases. This TCR was sampled from a male patient aged 60 or older with steroid-refractory graft-versus-host disease after an allogeneic stem cell transplant. Following transplantation, part of the T cell population may be supplied by the graft donor rather than the patient. Sequencing was performed on spleen tissue, taken at autopsy. DNA sequence: TGTGCCAGCAGTGTTGGGGACCGCTACGAGCAGTACTTC. It translates as CASSVGDRYEQYF.